This TCR beta chain appears in the sequencing data of a study of blood T cell repertoires in COVID-19. Study at large: Acute-phase and convalescent COVID-19 samples originated in the United States, Italy and Spain.

The CDR3 runs 13 residues. Germline V gene sequence: CDR1 MNHEY, CDR2 SVGAGI. V was pared by 10 bases and J by 3 bases, with 9 bases of the junction left unmatched. Method: immunoSEQ multiplex PCR; TCRdb's copy keeps in-frame clones and lacks some. There are 270,000 or so clones in the sample; about 76% occur only once, and around 2.9% lies in the top ten. The chain joins TRBV6-5 to TRBJ2-7; 7 positions match TRBD1. The sequence was obtained from an older woman with active or convalescent COVID-19. Source material: peripheral blood. The CDR3 region has the DNA TGTGCCACCCCCGGGACAGACCACTACGAGCAGTACTTC. It encodes CATPGTDHYEQYF.